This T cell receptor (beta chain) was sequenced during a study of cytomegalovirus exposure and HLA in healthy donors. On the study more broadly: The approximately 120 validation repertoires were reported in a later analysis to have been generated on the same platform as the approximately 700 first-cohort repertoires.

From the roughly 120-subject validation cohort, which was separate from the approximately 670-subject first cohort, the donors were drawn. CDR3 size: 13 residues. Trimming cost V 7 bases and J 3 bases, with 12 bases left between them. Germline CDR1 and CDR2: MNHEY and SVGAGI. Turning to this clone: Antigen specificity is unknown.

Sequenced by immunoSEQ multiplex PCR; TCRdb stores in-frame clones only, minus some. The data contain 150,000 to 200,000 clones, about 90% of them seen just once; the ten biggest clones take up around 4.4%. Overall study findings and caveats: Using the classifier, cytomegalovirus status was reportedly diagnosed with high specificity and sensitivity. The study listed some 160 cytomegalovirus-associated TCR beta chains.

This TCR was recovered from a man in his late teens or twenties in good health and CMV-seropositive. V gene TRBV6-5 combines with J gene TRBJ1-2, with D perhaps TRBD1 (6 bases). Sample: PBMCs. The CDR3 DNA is TGTGCCAGCAACCCCAGGGGCCACTATGGCTACACCTTC. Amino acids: CASNPRGHYGYTF.